Reported below is one T cell receptor beta chain. This entry comes from a study of blood T cell repertoires in COVID-19. Study in general: PBMCs, B-cell-depleted T cells, or T cells were the source of the cDNA or gDNA that made up the material.

V lost 4 bases, J lost 1 base, and 5 bases stayed unmatched. Germline-derived CDR1 and CDR2 are MNHNY and SVGAGI (reference sequence). This CDR3 is 16 amino acids long. As processed by the authors: Nucleated cell counts were estimated from reference gene primer amplification. Sequenced by immunoSEQ multiplex PCR; TCRdb stores in-frame clones only, minus some. The V and J calls and clone size are taken from that table; D and trimming were inferred from the DNA. The sample has 130,000 to 150,000 clones, almost 85% seen once. Sequenced input: peripheral blood. This receptor was identified in a human donor with acute or convalescent COVID-19. The donor label of this sample is uncertain. The chain employs TRBV6-6 and TRBJ1-3; 9 nucleotides align to TRBD1. CDR3 DNA sequence: TGTGCCAGCAGTTGGGGACAGGGAACTTCTGGAAACACCATATATTTT. Translating it yields CASSWGQGTSGNTIYF.